This T cell receptor beta chain was obtained from a study of T cells after yellow fever vaccination. Study-wide results and limits: There was a small share of clonotypes that showed up in both the CD4 and CD8 compartments.

Note on this clonotype: Antigen: not known.

Germline loops: CDR1 MNHEY, CDR2 SMNVEV (reference sequence). Trimming shortened V by 3 bases and J by 0 bases, and 14 bases separated the two germline ends. CDR3 size: 17 residues. UMIs were added to TCR cDNA along with a universal primer site when it was made by 5'RACE template switching. MiXCR, applied by TCRdb to the 5' RACE reads, yields one record per CDR3 protein. The data hold about 160,000 distinct CDR3 sequences, with 9.3% observed a single time. The V and J genes are TRBV27 and TRBJ2-2, with TRBD1 as a possible D gene (6 bases). The material was CD8+ T cells sorted from PBMCs, obtained 45 days after the yellow fever booster vaccination. The receptor's source is a man between 18 and 35 years old who received the YFV17D yellow fever vaccine. CDR3 in amino acids: CASSFPPQGSNTGELFF. The DNA for the CDR3 is TGTGCCAGCAGTTTCCCCCCCCAGGGGTCGAACACCGGGGAGCTGTTTTTT.